One T cell receptor (beta chain) is described in this entry. This CDR3 region has 16 residues. In germline, CDR1 is SGHTS, CDR2 YDEGEE. After removal of 0 bases from V and 5 bases from J, the junction contained 8 bases not matched to a gene. Per the study methods: Estimates of nucleated cell counts were drawn from the amplification of reference gene primers. Some clones are missing from TCRdb's copy, which holds only in-frame ones; the method was immunoSEQ multiplex PCR. The V and J calls and clone size are taken from that table; D and trimming were inferred from the DNA. The repertoire holds about 280,000 clones, with about 82% as singletons. This sample was taken from a study of blood T cell repertoires in COVID-19. About the study: From the United States, Italy and Spain came samples of acute and convalescent COVID-19. T cells, B-cell-depleted T cells, or PBMCs supplied cDNA or gDNA.

Sequencing input: peripheral blood. This receptor was obtained from a middle-aged man with active or convalescent COVID-19. The chain employs TRBV5-8 and TRBJ2-5, with 9 bases matching TRBD1. The CDR3 DNA is TGTGCCAGCAGCTTGGGAACAGGGGGCGCCCGGGAGACCCAGTACTTC. Translating gives CASSLGTGGARETQYF.